The clone carrying this TCR beta chain appeared many times. Antigen: not known. The data stem from a study of T cells in Graves' hyperthyroidism and ophthalmopathy. General study points: Most expanded thyroid clonotypes above 0.001 recurred in blood. Using 13 V-J features, a model discriminated ophthalmopathy from stable hyperthyroidism.

TCR beta CDR3 sequences were amplified from RNA transcripts. First-round RT-PCR with HTBI primers amplified the TCR CDR3 region. MiXCR, applied by TCRdb to the multiplex PCR reads, yields one record per CDR3 protein. The sample contains 500,000 to 650,000 distinct CDR3 sequences, more than 15% of which appear only once. V lost 3 bases, J lost 3 bases, and 22 bases lay in between. From germline, CDR1 is SEHNR and CDR2 FQNEAQ (reference sequence). The CDR3 contains 18 residues. The PBMCs had their origin in around 9.1 ml of fresh peripheral blood. The sequence derives from a woman aged 18-30 years with Graves' ophthalmopathy. The source material was blood. The genes are TRBV7-9 and TRBJ2-3, with TRBD1 as a possible D gene (6 bases). In nucleotides, the CDR3 is TGTGCCAGCAGCTTCCCCCCATCCGGCCGGACAGAAACAGATACGCAGTATTTT. It codes for CASSFPPSGRTETDTQYF.